This TCR beta chain was identified during a study of T cell changes during pregnancy in multiple sclerosis. TCRdb keeps only in-frame clones here, not all; method: immunoSEQ multiplex PCR. The profile shows roughly 40,000 clones, around 90% of them singletons. V shed 9 bases, J shed 7 bases, and the junction held 9 bases outside the gene matches. CDR1 and CDR2 from the germline V gene are SGHAT and FQNNGV. The CDR3 runs 13 residues. The V gene is TRBV11-2, the J gene TRBJ2-7; 10 bases are a match to TRBD2. Source: CD4+ T cells from peripheral blood mononuclear cells, taken in the third trimester of pregnancy. The receptor comes from a female donor with multiple sclerosis, enrolled in a pregnancy study. The CDR3 nucleotides are TGTGCCAGTGCCAGCGGGAGGGCGCGGGAGCAGTACTTC. It is translated as CASASGRAREQYF. The full variable domain, in which reference TRBV11-2 and TRBJ2-7 provide the parts outside the CDR3, is EAGVAQSPRYKIIEKRQSVAFWCNPISGHATLYWYQQILGQGPKLLIQFQNNGVVDDSQLPKDRFSAERLKGVDSTLKIQPAKLEDSAVYLCASASGRAREQYFGPGTRLTVT.